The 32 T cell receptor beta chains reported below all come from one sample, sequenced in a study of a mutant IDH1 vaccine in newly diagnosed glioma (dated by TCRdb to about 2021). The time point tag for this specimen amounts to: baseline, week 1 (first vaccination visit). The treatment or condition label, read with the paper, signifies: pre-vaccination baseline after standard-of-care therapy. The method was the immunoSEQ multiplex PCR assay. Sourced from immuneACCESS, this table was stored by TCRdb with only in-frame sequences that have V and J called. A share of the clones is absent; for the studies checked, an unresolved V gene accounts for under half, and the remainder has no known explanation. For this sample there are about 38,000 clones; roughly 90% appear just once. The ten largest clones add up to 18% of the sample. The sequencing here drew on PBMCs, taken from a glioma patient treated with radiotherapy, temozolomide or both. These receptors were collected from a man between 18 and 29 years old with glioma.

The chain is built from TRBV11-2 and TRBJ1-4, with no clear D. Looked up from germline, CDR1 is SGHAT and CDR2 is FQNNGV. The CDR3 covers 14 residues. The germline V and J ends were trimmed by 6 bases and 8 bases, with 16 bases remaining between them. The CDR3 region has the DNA TGTGCCAGCAGTTCCGGGCCTCACCCAGAAAAACTGTTTTTT. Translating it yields CASSSGPHPEKLFF.

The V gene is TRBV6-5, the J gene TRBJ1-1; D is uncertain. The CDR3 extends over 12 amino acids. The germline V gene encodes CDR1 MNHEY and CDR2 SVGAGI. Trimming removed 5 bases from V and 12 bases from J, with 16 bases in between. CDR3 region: CASSTPAFKTFF. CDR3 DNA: TGTGCCAGCAGTACCCCAGCCTTTAAGACTTTCTTT.

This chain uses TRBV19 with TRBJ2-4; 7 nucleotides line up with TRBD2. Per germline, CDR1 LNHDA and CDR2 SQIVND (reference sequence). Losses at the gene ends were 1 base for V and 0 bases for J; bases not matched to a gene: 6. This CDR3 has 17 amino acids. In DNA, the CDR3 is TGTGCCAGTAGTATAGGGGCGGGAGCGCTAGCCAAAAACATTCAGTACTTC. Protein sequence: CASSIGAGALAKNIQYF.

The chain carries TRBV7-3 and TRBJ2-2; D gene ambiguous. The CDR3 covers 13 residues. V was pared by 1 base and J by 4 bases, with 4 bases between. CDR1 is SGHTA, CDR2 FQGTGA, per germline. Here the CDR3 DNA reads TGTGCCAGCAGCTTAAGGGGCACCGGGGAGCTGTTTTTT. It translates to CASSLRGTGELFF.

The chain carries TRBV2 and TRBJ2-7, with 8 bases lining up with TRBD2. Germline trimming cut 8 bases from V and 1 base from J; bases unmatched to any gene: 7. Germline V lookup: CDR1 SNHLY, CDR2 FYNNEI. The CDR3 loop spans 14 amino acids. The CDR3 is CASERLAPSYEQYF. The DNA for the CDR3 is TGTGCCAGCGAACGACTAGCGCCGTCCTACGAGCAGTACTTC.

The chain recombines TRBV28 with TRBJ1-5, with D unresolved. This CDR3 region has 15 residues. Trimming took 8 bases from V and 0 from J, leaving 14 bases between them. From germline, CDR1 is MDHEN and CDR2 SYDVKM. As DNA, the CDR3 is TGTGCCAGCCTAGTTTTTCGGAATAGCAATCAGCCCCAGCATTTT. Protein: CASLVFRNSNQPQHF.

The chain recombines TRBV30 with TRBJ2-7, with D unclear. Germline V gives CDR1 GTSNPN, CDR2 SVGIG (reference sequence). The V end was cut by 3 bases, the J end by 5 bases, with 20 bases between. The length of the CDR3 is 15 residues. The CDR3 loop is CAWSPRVGSPHEQYF. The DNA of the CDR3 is TGTGCCTGGAGCCCCCGAGTGGGGTCCCCCCACGAGCAGTACTTC.

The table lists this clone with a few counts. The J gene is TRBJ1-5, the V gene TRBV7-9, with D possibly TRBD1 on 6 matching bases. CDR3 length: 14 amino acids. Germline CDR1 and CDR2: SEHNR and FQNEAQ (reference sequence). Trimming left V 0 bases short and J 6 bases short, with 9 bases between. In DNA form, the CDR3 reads TGTGCCAGCAGCTTAGCGGGCAGGGGTCAGCCCCAGCATTTT. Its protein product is CASSLAGRGQPQHF.

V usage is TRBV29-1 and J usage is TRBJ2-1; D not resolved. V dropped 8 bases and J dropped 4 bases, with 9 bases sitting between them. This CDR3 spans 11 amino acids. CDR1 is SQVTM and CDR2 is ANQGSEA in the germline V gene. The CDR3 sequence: CSLGLYNEQFF. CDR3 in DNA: TGCAGCCTCGGCCTTTACAATGAGCAGTTCTTC.

The CDR3 DNA reads as TGTGCCAGCAGTTTATTGAGGGGGGCGCGAGAAGCTTTCTTT. Its translation: CASSLLRGAREAFF. The chain has TRBV28 and TRBJ1-1, with D tentatively TRBD1 (6 bases). Germline V lookup: CDR1 MDHEN, CDR2 SYDVKM. This CDR3 spans 14 amino acids. V was cut by 1 base and J by 8 bases, with 14 bases left in between.

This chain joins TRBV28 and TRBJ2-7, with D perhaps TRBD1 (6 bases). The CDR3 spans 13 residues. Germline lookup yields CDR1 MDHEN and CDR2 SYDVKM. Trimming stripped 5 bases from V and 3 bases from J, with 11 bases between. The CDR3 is CASSLPDSYEQYF. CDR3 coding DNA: TGTGCCAGCAGTCTCCCGGACAGCTACGAGCAGTACTTC.

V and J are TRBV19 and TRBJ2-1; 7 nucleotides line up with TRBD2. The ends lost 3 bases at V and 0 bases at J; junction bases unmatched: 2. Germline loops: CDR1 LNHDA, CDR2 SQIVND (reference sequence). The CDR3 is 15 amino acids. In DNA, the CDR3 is TGTGCCAGTAGTATGGGGAGGGGCTCCTACAATGAGCAGTTCTTC. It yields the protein CASSMGRGSYNEQFF. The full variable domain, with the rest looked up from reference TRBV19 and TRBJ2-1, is DGGITQSPKYLFRKEGQNVTLSCEQNLNHDAMYWYRQDPGQGLRLIYYSQIVNDFQKGDIAEGYSVSREKKESFPLTVTSAQKNPTAFYLCASSMGRGSYNEQFFGPGTRLTVL.

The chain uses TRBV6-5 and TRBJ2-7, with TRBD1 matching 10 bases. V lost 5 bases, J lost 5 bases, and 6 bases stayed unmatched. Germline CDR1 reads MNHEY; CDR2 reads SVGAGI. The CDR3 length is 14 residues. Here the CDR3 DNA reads TGTGCCAGCAGTGACCGGGACAGGGGTAACGAGCAGTACTTC. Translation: CASSDRDRGNEQYF.

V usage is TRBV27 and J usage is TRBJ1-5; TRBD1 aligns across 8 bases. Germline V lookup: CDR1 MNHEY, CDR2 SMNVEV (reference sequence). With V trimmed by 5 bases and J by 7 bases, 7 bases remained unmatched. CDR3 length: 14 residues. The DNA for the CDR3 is TGTGCCAGCAGTCCCCGGACAGGGTTCCAGCCCCAGCATTTT. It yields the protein CASSPRTGFQPQHF.

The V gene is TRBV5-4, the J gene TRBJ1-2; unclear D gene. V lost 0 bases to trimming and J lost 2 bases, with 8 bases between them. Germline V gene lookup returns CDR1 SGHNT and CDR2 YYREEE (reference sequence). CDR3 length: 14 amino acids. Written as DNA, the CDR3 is TGTGCCAGCAGCTTGGCAGGAACCAACTATGGCTACACCTTC. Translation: CASSLAGTNYGYTF.

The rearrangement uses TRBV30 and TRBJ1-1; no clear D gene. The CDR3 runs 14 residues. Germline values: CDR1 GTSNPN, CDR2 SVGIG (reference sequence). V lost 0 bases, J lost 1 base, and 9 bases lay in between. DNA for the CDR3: TGTGCCTGGAGTGTCGGGATTTCGAACACTGAAGCTTTCTTT. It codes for CAWSVGISNTEAFF.

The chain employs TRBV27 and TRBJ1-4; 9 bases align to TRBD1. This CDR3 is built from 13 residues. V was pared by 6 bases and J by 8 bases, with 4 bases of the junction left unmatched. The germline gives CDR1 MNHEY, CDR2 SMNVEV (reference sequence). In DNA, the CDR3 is TGTGCCAGCAGGGACAGGGGAGGGGAAAAACTGTTTTTT. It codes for CASRDRGGEKLFF.

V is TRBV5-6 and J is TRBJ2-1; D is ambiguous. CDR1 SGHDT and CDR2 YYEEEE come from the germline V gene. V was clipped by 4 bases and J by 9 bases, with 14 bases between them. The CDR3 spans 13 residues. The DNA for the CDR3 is TGTGCCAGCAGCCCCACCGCCGGCGCTGAGCAGTTCTTC. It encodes CASSPTAGAEQFF.

The CDR3 bases are TGTGCCAGCAGCCAAAGTATGATCCCTGGGGCCAACGTCCTGACTTTC. Translated: CASSQSMIPGANVLTF. The chain recombines TRBV4-2 with TRBJ2-6, with no clear D. The CDR3 runs 16 residues. Trimming stripped 2 bases from V and 2 bases from J, with 10 bases between. Looked up from germline, CDR1 is LGHNA and CDR2 is YNFKEQ.

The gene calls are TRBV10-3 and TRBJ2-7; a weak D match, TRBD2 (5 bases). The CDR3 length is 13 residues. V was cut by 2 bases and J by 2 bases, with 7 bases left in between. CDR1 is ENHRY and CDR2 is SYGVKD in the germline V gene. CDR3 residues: CAISEDGAYEQYF. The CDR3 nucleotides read TGTGCCATCAGTGAGGACGGGGCCTACGAGCAGTACTTC.

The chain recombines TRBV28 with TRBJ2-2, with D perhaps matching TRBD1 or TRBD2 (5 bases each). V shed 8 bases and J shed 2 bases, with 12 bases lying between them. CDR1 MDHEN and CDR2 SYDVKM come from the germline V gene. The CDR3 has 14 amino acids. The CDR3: CASRGQTNTGELFF. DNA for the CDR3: TGTGCCAGCCGGGGCCAAACCAACACCGGGGAGCTGTTTTTT.

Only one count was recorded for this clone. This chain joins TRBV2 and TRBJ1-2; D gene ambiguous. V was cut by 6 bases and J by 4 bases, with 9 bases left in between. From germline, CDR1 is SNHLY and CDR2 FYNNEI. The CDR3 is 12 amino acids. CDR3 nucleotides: TGTGCCAGCAGGGGAGGTGGCTATGGCTACACCTTC. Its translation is CASRGGGYGYTF.

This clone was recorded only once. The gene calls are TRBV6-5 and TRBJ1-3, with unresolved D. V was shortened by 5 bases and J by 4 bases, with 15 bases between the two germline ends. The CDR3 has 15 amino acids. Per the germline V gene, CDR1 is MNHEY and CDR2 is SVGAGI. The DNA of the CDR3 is TGTGCCAGCAGTACCGGACGGGAGCTCGGAAACACCATATATTTT. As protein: CASSTGRELGNTIYF.

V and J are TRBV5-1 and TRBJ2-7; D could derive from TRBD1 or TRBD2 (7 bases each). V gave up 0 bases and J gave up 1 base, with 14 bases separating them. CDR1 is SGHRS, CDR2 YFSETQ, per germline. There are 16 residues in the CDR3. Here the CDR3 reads CASSLGGGQSSYEQYF. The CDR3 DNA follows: TGCGCCAGCAGCTTGGGGGGGGGACAGAGTTCCTACGAGCAGTACTTC.

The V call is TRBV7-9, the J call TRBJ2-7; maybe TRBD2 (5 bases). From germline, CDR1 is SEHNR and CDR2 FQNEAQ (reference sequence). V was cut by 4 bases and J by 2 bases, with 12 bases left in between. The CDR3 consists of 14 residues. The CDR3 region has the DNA TGTGCCAGCAGCTCCTCCCTAGCCCCCTACGAGCAGTACTTC. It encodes CASSSSLAPYEQYF.

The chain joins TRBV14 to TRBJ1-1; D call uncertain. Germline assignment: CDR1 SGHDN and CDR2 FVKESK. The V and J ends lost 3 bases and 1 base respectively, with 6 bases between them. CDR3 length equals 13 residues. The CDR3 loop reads CASSQGPNTEAFF. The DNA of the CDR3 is TGTGCCAGCAGCCAGGGTCCGAACACTGAAGCTTTCTTT.

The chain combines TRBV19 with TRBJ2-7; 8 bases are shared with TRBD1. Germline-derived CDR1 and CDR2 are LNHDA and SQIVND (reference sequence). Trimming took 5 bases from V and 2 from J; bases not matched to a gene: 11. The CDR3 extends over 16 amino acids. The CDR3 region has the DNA TGTGCCAGTAGTTCTCCCGGACAGGGTTCCCCCTACGAGCAGTACTTC. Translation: CASSSPGQGSPYEQYF.

CDR3 nucleotides: TGCAGCGTTGGCGGGACACCTATTAACTATGGCTACACCTTC. It specifies CSVGGTPINYGYTF. The chain is built from TRBV29-1 and TRBJ1-2; D perhaps matches TRBD1 (6 bases). This CDR3 is built from 14 residues. Germline-derived CDR1 and CDR2 are SQVTM and ANQGSEA. Trimming cost V 4 bases and J 1 base, with 13 bases left between them.

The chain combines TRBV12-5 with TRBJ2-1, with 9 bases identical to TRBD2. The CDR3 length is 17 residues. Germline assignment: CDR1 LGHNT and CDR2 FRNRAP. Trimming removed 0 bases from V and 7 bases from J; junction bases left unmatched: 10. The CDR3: CASGLVAGGPGGNEQFF. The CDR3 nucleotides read TGTGCTAGTGGTTTGGTGGCGGGAGGGCCTGGCGGGAATGAGCAGTTCTTC.

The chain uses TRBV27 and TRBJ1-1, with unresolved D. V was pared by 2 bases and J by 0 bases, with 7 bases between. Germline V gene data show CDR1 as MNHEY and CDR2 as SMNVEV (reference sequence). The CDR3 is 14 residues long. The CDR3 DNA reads TGTGCCAGCAGTTTAAGAGGGTTGAACACTGAAGCTTTCTTT. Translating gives CASSLRGLNTEAFF.

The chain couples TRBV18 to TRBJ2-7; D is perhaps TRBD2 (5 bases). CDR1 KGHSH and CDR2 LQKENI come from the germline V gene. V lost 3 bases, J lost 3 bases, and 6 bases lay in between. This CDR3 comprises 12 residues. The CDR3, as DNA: TGTGCCAGCTCACCCGGGGTCTACGAGCAGTACTTC. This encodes CASSPGVYEQYF.

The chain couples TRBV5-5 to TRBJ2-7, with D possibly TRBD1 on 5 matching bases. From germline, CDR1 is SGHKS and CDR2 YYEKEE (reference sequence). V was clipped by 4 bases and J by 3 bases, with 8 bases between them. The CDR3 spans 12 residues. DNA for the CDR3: TGTGCCAGCAGCCTGACAGACTACGAGCAGTACTTC. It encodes CASSLTDYEQYF.